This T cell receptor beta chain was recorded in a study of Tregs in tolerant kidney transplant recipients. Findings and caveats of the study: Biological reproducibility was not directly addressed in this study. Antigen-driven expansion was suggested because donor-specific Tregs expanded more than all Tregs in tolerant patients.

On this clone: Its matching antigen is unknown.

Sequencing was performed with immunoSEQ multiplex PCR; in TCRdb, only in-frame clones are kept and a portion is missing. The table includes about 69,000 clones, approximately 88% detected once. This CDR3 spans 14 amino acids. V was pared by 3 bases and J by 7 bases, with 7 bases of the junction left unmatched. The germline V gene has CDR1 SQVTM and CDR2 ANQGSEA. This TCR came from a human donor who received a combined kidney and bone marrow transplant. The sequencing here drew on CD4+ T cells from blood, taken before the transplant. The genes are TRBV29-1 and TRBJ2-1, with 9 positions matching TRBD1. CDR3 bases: TGCAGCGTTGATCGGGACAGGGTCATAAATGAGCAGTTCTTC. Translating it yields CSVDRDRVINEQFF.